This T cell receptor beta chain was sequenced during a study of shared clonotypes between healthy human individuals. Germline CDR1 reads SGHDT; CDR2 reads YYEEEE. The CDR3 consists of 16 residues. V shed 4 bases, J shed 0 bases, and the junction held 5 bases outside the gene matches. Here immunoSEQ multiplex PCR was the method, and the copy in TCRdb shows in-frame clones only, minus some. The sample has about 230,000 clones, 65% seen once; the top ten hold around 10%. The sequenced sample consisted of memory CD4+ T cells sorted from blood. Subset here: CD45RA-negative fraction. The V call is TRBV5-6, the J call TRBJ2-4, with TRBD1 matching over 9 bases. The sequence was collected from a man aged 25 to 40 in good health. The CDR3 spells CASSPQGAVAKNIQYF. CDR3 sequence (DNA): TGTGCCAGCAGCCCACAGGGGGCTGTAGCCAAAAACATTCAGTACTTC.